The sequence of this TCR beta chain was determined in a study of blood T cell repertoires in COVID-19. Repertoires were generated with immunoSEQ multiplex PCR, while TCRdb's copy carries only in-frame clones and drops some. The data contain approximately 230,000 clones, approximately 88% of them singletons. Sequences were obtained from peripheral blood. This sequence originates from a woman in her 30s with COVID-19, enrolled during active disease.

DNA of the CDR3: TGTGCCAGCAGCCAACCGGGACAGGGTATAAAGGATGGCTACACCTTC. This translates into CASSQPGQGIKDGYTF. This chain connects TRBV4-2 to TRBJ1-2; 9 bases match TRBD1. Germline V gene lookup returns CDR1 LGHNA and CDR2 YNFKEQ. CDR3 length equals 16 residues. Trimming at V came to 2 bases and at J to 6 bases, leaving 10 bases not matched to a gene.